The 21 T cell receptor beta chains reported below all come from one sample, sequenced in a study of metastatic and nonmetastatic thyroid tumors. From the PCR reads, TCRdb re-called clones with MiXCR. The table has more than 25,000 clones, more than 20% seen once. Patients were all untreated before their thyroid surgery. Sequencing input: blood. All receptors come from a male donor with papillary thyroid cancer or a benign thyroid nodule (not recorded which). Some clones in this sample may be carry-over from other donors' samples.

This clone was counted many times. This may come from a read error, since a much larger clone is one base off. The conserved final phenylalanine or tryptophan is absent from the CDR3, which likely points to a read error. The rearrangement links TRBV5-1 to TRBJ1-1; D is uncertain. This CDR3 region has 14 residues. V lost 0 bases, J lost 4 bases, and 10 bases lay in between. CDR1 and CDR2 (germline): SGHRS, YFSETQ. The CDR3 DNA follows: TGCGCCAGCAGCTTGGGGGGATTTCTCACTGAAGCTTTCCTT. It specifies CASSLGGFLTEAFL.

Ten or more counts support this clone. The gene calls are TRBV11-2 and TRBJ2-7; 8 bases are shared with TRBD1. The CDR3 is 13 amino acids. The V gene end was trimmed by 6 bases and the J gene end by 3 bases; junction bases not matched to a gene: 4. In germline, CDR1 is SGHAT, CDR2 FQNNGV. CDR3 nucleotide sequence: TGTGCCAGCAGTTCCGGGACAGGCTACGAGCAGTACTTC. It specifies CASSSGTGYEQYF.

Many counts were recorded for this clone. The chain joins TRBV5-6 to TRBJ1-1; no clear D gene. V was pared by 0 bases and J by 4 bases, with 10 bases between. Germline CDR1 SGHDT, CDR2 YYEEEE. The CDR3 consists of 14 residues. In DNA form, the CDR3 reads TGTGCCAGCAGCTTGGCTGGGGTGCGCACTGAAGCTTTCTTT. It translates to CASSLAGVRTEAFF. Based on the CDR3 plus reference TRBV5-6 and TRBJ1-1, the full variable domain is DAGVTQSPTHLIKTRGQQVTLRCSPKSGHDTVSWYQQALGQGPQFIFQYYEEEERQRGNFPDRFSGHQFPNYSSELNVNALLLGDSALYLCASSLAGVRTEAFFGQGTRLTVV.

This clone was recorded at least ten times. The chain combines TRBV19 with TRBJ2-7; D unresolved. There are 13 residues in the CDR3. CDR1 is LNHDA, CDR2 SQIVND, per germline (reference sequence). V lost 5 bases, J lost 0 bases, and 8 bases lay in between. CDR3 in amino acids: CASSSENSYEQYF. Here the CDR3 DNA reads TGTGCCAGTAGTTCCGAGAACTCCTACGAGCAGTACTTC.

This clone was detected ten times or more. The rearrangement joins TRBV9 to TRBJ2-3, with no clear D. The CDR3 runs 13 residues. Germline V lookup: CDR1 SGDLS, CDR2 YYNGEE. Trimming cost V 1 base and J 6 bases, with 9 bases left between them. The CDR3 loop reads CASSVYPGDTQYF. The CDR3 DNA reads as TGTGCCAGCAGCGTATATCCCGGCGATACGCAGTATTTT.

This clone was observed many times. The chain has TRBV20-1 and TRBJ2-3; TRBD2 aligns across 13 bases. V was pared by 7 bases and J by 1 base, with 5 bases of the junction left unmatched. CDR1 and CDR2 (germline): DFQATT, SNEGSKA (reference sequence). The CDR3 totals 15 residues. CDR3 in DNA: TGCAGTGTTCGCGGGACTAGCGGGGGCACAGATACGCAGTATTTT. It encodes CSVRGTSGGTDTQYF.

With respect to this clone: Its ends do not fully match the called genes, so a read error is possible. V usage is TRBV7-2 and J usage is TRBJ2-4, with 12 bases aligning to TRBD2. The CDR3 length is 14 residues. The germline V gene encodes CDR1 SGHTA and CDR2 FQGNSA. The CDR3 sequence is CASSSRGLAGGPFF. In DNA, the CDR3 is TGTGCCAGCAGCTCAAGGGGCCTAGCGGGAGGGCCTTTCTTC. Full variable domain (remainder filled in from reference TRBV7-2 and TRBJ2-4): GAGVSQSPSNKVTEKGKDVELRCDPISGHTALYWYRQSLGQGLEFLIYFQGNSAPDKSGLPSDRFSAERTGGSVSTLTIQRTQQEDSAVYLCASSSRGLAGGPFFGAGTRLSVL.

This clone was detected ten times or more. The CDR3: CASSEMWTSGARAQYF. CDR3 DNA sequence: TGTGCCAGCAGTGAAATGTGGACTAGCGGGGCCCGGGCCCAGTACTTC. This chain joins TRBV6-1 and TRBJ2-5; 12 positions match TRBD2. J was trimmed by 9 bases and V by 2 bases; bases with no gene match: 10. In germline, CDR1 is MNHNS, CDR2 SASEGT. CDR3 length: 16 amino acids.

The sample holds many counts of this clone. V and J are TRBV6-1 and TRBJ1-1; D might be TRBD1 (5 bases). Germline CDR1 and CDR2: MNHNS and SASEGT. V gave up 3 bases and J gave up 3 bases, with 8 bases separating them. The CDR3 has 13 amino acids. CDR3 residues: CASSDRAYTEAFF. CDR3 DNA sequence: TGTGCCAGCAGTGACAGGGCATACACTGAAGCTTTCTTT.

This clone has ten or more counts. The chain uses TRBV4-1 and TRBJ2-5; 9 bases are shared with TRBD2. The germline gives CDR1 MGHRA, CDR2 YSYEKL. The junction had 17 bases not matched to a gene; V was cut back by 2 bases and J by 4 bases. The CDR3 is 19 residues long. Written as DNA, the CDR3 is TGCGCCAGCAGCCAAAGGGGACCGGGTAGCGGGAGAGGAGGAGAGACCCAGTACTTC. Its translation: CASSQRGPGSGRGGETQYF.

Note on this clone: This CDR3 fails to terminate in the conserved phenylalanine or tryptophan, so it likely reflects a read error. V and J are TRBV12-3 or TRBV12-4 and TRBJ1-1, with a weak D call TRBD1 (5 bases). This CDR3 has 14 residues. CDR3 in DNA: TGTGCCGGATATCGACAGAATATGAACACAGAAGCTTTCATT. Translated, it gives CAGYRQNMNTEAFI.

This clone has a count of ten or more. The chain is built from TRBV2 and TRBJ2-1, with a tentative D call TRBD2 (5 bases). The V end was cut by 5 bases, the J end by 0 bases, with 11 bases between. The CDR3 runs 15 residues. Germline CDR1 and CDR2: SNHLY and FYNNEI. As DNA, the CDR3 is TGTGCCAGCAGTAGGACTCTCAGCTCCTACAATGAGCAGTTCTTC. Its translation: CASSRTLSSYNEQFF.

At least ten counts were recorded for this clone. This chain joins TRBV11-3 and TRBJ1-6, with TRBD1 matching 7 bases. Germline assignment: CDR1 SGHNT and CDR2 YENEEA. With 6 bases clipped from V and 6 bases from J, the junction kept 5 bases outside the gene matches. This CDR3 is built from 14 residues. The CDR3, as DNA: TGTGCCAGCAGAACAGGGGACCTTAATTCACCCCTCCACTTT. Its protein is CASRTGDLNSPLHF.

At least ten counts were recorded for this clone. This chain connects TRBV4-1 to TRBJ1-1, with a weak D call TRBD1 (5 bases). The germline V and J ends were trimmed by 0 bases and 4 bases, with 12 bases remaining between them. This CDR3 is 15 amino acids long. The germline CDR1 and CDR2 sequences are MGHRA and YSYEKL. The CDR3: CASSQEQGDRTEAFF. The CDR3, as DNA: TGCGCCAGCAGCCAAGAACAAGGGGATCGCACTGAAGCTTTCTTT.

By sample share, this clone is medium-sized (0.01 to 0.1%). The J gene is TRBJ1-2, the V gene TRBV4-1, with 7 bases that match TRBD1. Trimming at V came to 3 bases and at J to 4 bases, leaving 2 bases not matched to a gene. Germline-derived CDR1 and CDR2 are MGHRA and YSYEKL. The CDR3 contains 13 residues. DNA of the CDR3: TGCGCCAGCAGCCATAGACAGGGCTATGGCTACACCTTC. Its protein product is CASSHRQGYGYTF.

The chain recombines TRBV30 with TRBJ2-7, with 8 bases matching TRBD2. The length of the CDR3 is 12 residues. V shed 3 bases and J 5 bases; nucleotides not matched to a gene: 3. Germline V gene sequence: CDR1 GTSNPN, CDR2 SVGIG (reference sequence). The CDR3 DNA sequence: TGTGCCTGGAGCGGGAGGGCCCACGAGCAGTACTTC. Protein sequence: CAWSGRAHEQYF.

The V call is TRBV6-1, the J call TRBJ2-1; D remains ambiguous. V dropped 7 bases and J dropped 12 bases, with 13 bases sitting between them. This CDR3 contains 11 residues. The germline gives CDR1 MNHNS, CDR2 SASEGT. The CDR3 nucleotides read TGTGCCAGCACCCTGCATGGTCGGCAGTTCTTC. It encodes CASTLHGRQFF.

The V gene is TRBV5-1, the J gene TRBJ1-1; tentatively, D is TRBD1 (5 bases). The CDR3 is made up of 15 amino acids. V lost 4 bases and J lost 6, with 19 bases in between. Per germline, CDR1 SGHRS and CDR2 YFSETQ. Written as DNA, the CDR3 is TGCGCCAGCAGCGGGGCCGGGGGGGTAGGAGCTGAAGCTTTCTTT. Residues: CASSGAGGVGAEAFF.

This clone is deemed medium-sized. V is TRBV6-1 and J is TRBJ1-6; D remains unclear. CDR3 length: 13 amino acids. The ends were cut back, 6 bases at V and 8 bases at J, with 11 bases in the middle. CDR1 is MNHNS, CDR2 SASEGT, per germline. CDR3 bases: TGTGCCAGCAGCCTCGACACGGATTCACCCCTCCACTTT. As protein: CASSLDTDSPLHF.

This clone occurred many times. The chain uses TRBV9 and TRBJ1-3, with D possibly TRBD1 on 5 matching bases. The CDR3 runs 14 residues. Germline-derived CDR1 and CDR2 are SGDLS and YYNGEE. The V gene lost 3 bases and the J gene lost 4 bases, with 11 bases spanning the gap. This CDR3 is CASSAAGGGNTIYF. In DNA, the CDR3 is TGTGCCAGCAGCGCAGCGGGGGGAGGAAACACCATATATTTT.

In regard to this clone: At one boundary the junction diverges from the germline segment, which might be a read error. The gene calls are TRBV28 and TRBJ2-1; D not certain. Germline CDR1 is MDHEN and CDR2 is SYDVKM. This CDR3 has 13 residues. In DNA form, the CDR3 reads TGTGCCAGCAGTATAGTCACCTACAATGAGCAGTTATTC. This encodes CASSIVTYNEQLF.